What follows describes a single TCR beta chain. The antigen remains undetermined. This record comes from a study of cytomegalovirus exposure and HLA in healthy donors. Repertoires were generated with immunoSEQ multiplex PCR, while TCRdb's copy carries only in-frame clones and drops some. Of some 260,000 clones listed, about nine tenths are singletons. Germline loops: CDR1 GTSNPN, CDR2 SVGIG (reference sequence). V lost 0 bases to trimming and J lost 6 bases, with 12 bases between them. This CDR3 is 14 amino acids long. General study findings and limits: Associated with cytomegalovirus, according to the listing, were around 170 TCR beta chains. Reports credit the classifier with highly specific, highly sensitive diagnosis of cytomegalovirus status. Within the 120 validation repertoires, first-cohort TCR clusters tended to co-occur, according to a later analysis.

The receptor was isolated from a woman aged 30 to 39 in good health and CMV-seronegative. The source material was PBMCs. The chain couples TRBV30 to TRBJ1-5, with a weak D call TRBD1 (6 bases). CDR3 nucleotides: TGTGCCTGGAGTGTAGGGCAGGGGAGTCAGCCCCAGCATTTT. Its protein is CAWSVGQGSQPQHF.